This T cell receptor beta chain was captured by sequencing in a study of blood T cell repertoires in COVID-19. Sequencing used immunoSEQ multiplex PCR; TCRdb keeps in-frame clones, though not all of them. The sample includes about 260,000 clones, around 84% of them seen just once. This CDR3 is 15 amino acids long. V lost 0 bases and J lost 8; bases outside the gene matches: 5. Germline CDR1 MRHNA, CDR2 SNTAGT. This chain links TRBV6-4 with TRBJ1-4, with TRBD1 matching over 8 bases. The sequence derives from a man aged 55 to 70 with acute or convalescent COVID-19. The sequenced material came from peripheral blood. The CDR3 reads CASSDSTGVSEKLFF. CDR3 nucleotide sequence: TGTGCCAGCAGTGACTCGACAGGGGTGAGCGAAAAACTGTTTTTT.